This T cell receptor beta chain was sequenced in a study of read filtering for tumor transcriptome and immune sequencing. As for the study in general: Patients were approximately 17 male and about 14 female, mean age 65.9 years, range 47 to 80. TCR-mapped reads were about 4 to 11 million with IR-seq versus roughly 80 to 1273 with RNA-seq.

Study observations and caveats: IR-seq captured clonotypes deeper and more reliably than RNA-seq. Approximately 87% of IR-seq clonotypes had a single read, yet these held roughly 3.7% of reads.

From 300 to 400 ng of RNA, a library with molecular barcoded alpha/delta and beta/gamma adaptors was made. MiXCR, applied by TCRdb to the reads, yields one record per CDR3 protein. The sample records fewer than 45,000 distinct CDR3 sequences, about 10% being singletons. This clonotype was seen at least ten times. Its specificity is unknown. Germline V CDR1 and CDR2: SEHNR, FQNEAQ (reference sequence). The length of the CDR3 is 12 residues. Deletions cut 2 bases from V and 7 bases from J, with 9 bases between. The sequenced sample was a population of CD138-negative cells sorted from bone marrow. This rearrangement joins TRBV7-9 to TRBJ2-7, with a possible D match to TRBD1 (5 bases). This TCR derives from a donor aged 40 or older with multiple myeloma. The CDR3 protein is CASSLKAGEQYF. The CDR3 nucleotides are TGTGCCAGCAGCTTAAAGGCAGGGGAGCAGTACTTC.